The 7 T cell receptor beta chains in this list originate from one sample, sequenced in a study of control samples from healthy donors and cancer patients. Some clones are missing from TCRdb's copy, which holds only in-frame ones; the method was immunoSEQ multiplex PCR. This sample carries over 150,000 clones, just over 95% of them seen once, and the ten largest clones take approximately 0.97%. The sample was blood. The receptors come from a woman aged 25 to 45 in good health.

The V gene is TRBV6-5, the J gene TRBJ1-5; 7 nucleotides match TRBD1. V shed 5 bases and J 6 bases; nucleotides not matched to a gene: 10. Germline-derived CDR1 and CDR2 are MNHEY and SVGAGI. CDR3 length: 15 amino acids. The CDR3 sequence: CASSPGQLTAQPQHF. The CDR3 bases are TGTGCCAGCAGTCCGGGACAGCTGACCGCTCAGCCCCAGCATTTT.

This sequence joins TRBV5-1 and TRBJ2-7; D gene ambiguous. Trimming cost V 0 bases and J 4 bases, with 14 bases left between them. The CDR3 runs to 15 residues. CDR1 is SGHRS and CDR2 is YFSETQ in the germline V gene. In DNA form, the CDR3 reads TGCGCCAGCAGCTTGGGGCAGTCCACATCTTACGAGCAGTACTTC. The encoded protein is CASSLGQSTSYEQYF.

This sequence joins TRBV5-1 and TRBJ1-2; no clear D. The germline V gene encodes CDR1 SGHRS and CDR2 YFSETQ. V lost 0 bases and J lost 2, with 8 bases in between. The CDR3 spans 14 residues. The CDR3 nucleotides are TGCGCCAGCAGCTTGGCTGGTACAAACTATGGCTACACCTTC. This sequence encodes CASSLAGTNYGYTF.

This clone was seen more than once but under ten times. The chain combines TRBV6-5 with TRBJ2-7, with D possibly being TRBD1 or TRBD2 (5 bases each). The CDR3 covers 13 residues. With 6 bases removed from V and 2 bases from J, the gap between germline ends came to 11 bases. Germline CDR1 and CDR2: MNHEY and SVGAGI. The DNA of the CDR3 is TGTGCCAGCAGAAGAGGGGAACCCTACGAGCAGTACTTC. It specifies CASRRGEPYEQYF.

The chain couples TRBV9 to TRBJ2-5; 10 bases line up with TRBD2. V lost 3 bases, J lost 3 bases, and 5 bases stayed unmatched. Germline V gene data show CDR1 as SGDLS and CDR2 as YYNGEE. The CDR3 contains 15 residues. CDR3 coding DNA: TGTGCCAGCAGCGCCGAGCTAGCGGGAGAAGAGACCCAGTACTTC. Its translation: CASSAELAGEETQYF.

The count of this clone is one. V and J are TRBV7-9 and TRBJ1-5, with a possible D match to TRBD1 (5 bases). The CDR3 totals 13 residues. Germline V gene data show CDR1 as SEHNR and CDR2 as FQNEAQ (reference sequence). The V and J ends lost 1 base and 5 bases respectively, with 6 bases between them. The CDR3 reads CASSLGRDQPQHF. For the CDR3, the DNA is TGTGCCAGCAGCTTAGGCAGGGATCAGCCCCAGCATTTT.

The chain links TRBV19 to TRBJ2-7; tentatively, D is TRBD1 (6 bases). Germline V CDR1 and CDR2: LNHDA, SQIVND (reference sequence). V was shortened by 4 bases and J by 5 bases, with 18 bases between the two germline ends. The CDR3 contains 15 residues. This CDR3 is CASSNQGGTKNEQYF. The CDR3 nucleotides read TGTGCCAGTAGTAACCAAGGGGGAACTAAAAACGAGCAGTACTTC.